The 17 T cell receptor beta chains presented below share a single source sample, sequenced in a study of T cell changes during pregnancy in multiple sclerosis. Repertoires were generated with immunoSEQ multiplex PCR, while TCRdb's copy carries only in-frame clones and drops some. The data contain tens of thousands of clones, about 88% of them singletons. The sample here was peripheral blood, taken after pregnancy. These receptors were taken from a female donor with multiple sclerosis, enrolled in a pregnancy study.

The chain joins TRBV6-1 to TRBJ1-6; 7 bases align to TRBD1. Germline V gene lookup returns CDR1 MNHNS and CDR2 SASEGT. The CDR3 has 15 amino acids. The trim removed 10 bases at V and 10 bases at J, leaving 16 bases unmatched. The CDR3 protein is CAIGIRGGGRSPLHF. The CDR3 DNA reads TGTGCCATCGGGATAAGAGGAGGGGGCCGCTCACCCCTCCACTTT.

This rearrangement joins TRBV7-6 to TRBJ1-1; D gene unclear. Trimming took 5 bases from V and 0 from J, leaving 7 bases between them. Germline V gene lookup returns CDR1 SGHVS and CDR2 FNYEAQ. The CDR3 contains 13 residues. The CDR3 nucleotides are TGTGCCAGCAGCCGACAAGTGAACACTGAAGCTTTCTTT. Its translation is CASSRQVNTEAFF.

This chain connects TRBV6-5 to TRBJ1-1, with TRBD1 matching over 10 bases. The CDR3 has 15 residues. V shed 5 bases, J shed 11 bases, and the junction held 14 bases outside the gene matches. Germline V CDR1 and CDR2: MNHEY, SVGAGI. The CDR3 region has the DNA TGTGCCAGCAGTGGGTCGGGACAGGGGAGGGATGTGGCTTTCTTT. Residues: CASSGSGQGRDVAFF.

Only one count was recorded for this clone. V usage is TRBV7-2 and J usage is TRBJ2-7; a weak D match, TRBD2 (6 bases). V was clipped by 0 bases and J by 2 bases, with 11 bases between them. The CDR3 length is 15 residues. Per germline, CDR1 SGHTA and CDR2 FQGNSA. This CDR3 reads CASSLAGGPTYEQYF. CDR3 DNA: TGTGCCAGCAGCTTAGCGGGGGGTCCCACCTACGAGCAGTACTTC.

The rearrangement joins TRBV30 to TRBJ1-2; 7 positions agree with TRBD1. This CDR3 spans 15 amino acids. V was pared by 0 bases and J by 2 bases, with 6 bases of the junction left unmatched. CDR1 is GTSNPN and CDR2 is SVGIG in the germline V gene (reference sequence). In nucleotides, the CDR3 is TGTGCCTGGAGTGTTCTAGGGGGCCCGAACTATGGCTACACCTTC. Translated: CAWSVLGGPNYGYTF.

The chain carries TRBV6-5 and TRBJ1-1, with D tentatively TRBD1 (5 bases). Trimming took off 5 bases at V and 0 bases at J, with 13 bases between the two ends. Germline V gene sequence: CDR1 MNHEY, CDR2 SVGAGI. The CDR3 length is 15 residues. CDR3 sequence reads: CASSRAGRLNTEAFF. The CDR3 DNA reads TGTGCCAGCAGTCGAGCGGGACGGTTGAACACTGAAGCTTTCTTT.

The chain has TRBV4-2 and TRBJ2-7; 9 nucleotides line up with TRBD2. V trimming: 2 bases; J trimming: 3 bases; junction bases outside the gene matches: 14. CDR3 length equals 18 residues. The germline CDR1 and CDR2 sequences are LGHNA and YNFKEQ. The CDR3 DNA follows: TGTGCCAGCAGCCAATTGGTAGGAGCGGGGGGATCAATCTACGAGCAGTACTTC. Translating it yields CASSQLVGAGGSIYEQYF.

This chain links TRBV6-1 with TRBJ2-7, with 8 nucleotides matching TRBD2. This CDR3 has 14 residues. V lost 8 bases, J lost 3 bases, and 9 bases stayed unmatched. The germline gives CDR1 MNHNS, CDR2 SASEGT. CDR3 nucleotide sequence: TGTGCCAGCCAGGCGGGGGGCTGGGGCTACGAGCAGTACTTC. The encoded protein is CASQAGGWGYEQYF.

The rearrangement links TRBV2 to TRBJ1-1; unclear D gene. The length of the CDR3 is 15 residues. The germline V gene encodes CDR1 SNHLY and CDR2 FYNNEI. V shed 5 bases and J shed 1 base, with 14 bases lying between them. CDR3 amino acids: CASSPRGWGNTEAFF. In DNA, the CDR3 is TGTGCCAGCAGTCCCCGCGGGTGGGGGAACACTGAAGCTTTCTTT.

V usage is TRBV25-1 and J usage is TRBJ2-2; D might be TRBD2 (5 bases). V lost 8 bases and J 1 base, leaving 14 bases between the germline ends. CDR1 and CDR2 from the germline V gene are MGHDK and SYGVNS. The CDR3 length is 15 residues. The CDR3 region has the DNA TGTGCCAGCTCACCCCCGGGGAGGAACACCGGGGAGCTGTTTTTT. Translating it yields CASSPPGRNTGELFF.

V and J are TRBV4-3 and TRBJ2-3; D not resolved. Germline CDR1 LGHNA, CDR2 YSLEER. The CDR3 extends over 13 amino acids. The V gene lost 3 bases and the J gene lost 2 bases, with 6 bases spanning the gap. Here the CDR3 DNA reads TGCGCCAGCAGCCAGGGCTTCACAGATACGCAGTATTTT. Protein: CASSQGFTDTQYF.

V usage is TRBV5-1 and J usage is TRBJ1-5; TRBD1 is a possible D gene (6 bases). Trimming pared 0 bases from V and 2 bases from J, leaving 15 bases between. The CDR3 consists of 17 residues. Germline CDR1 and CDR2: SGHRS and YFSETQ. This chain's CDR3 is CASSLDPRGHGNQPQHF. The CDR3 DNA reads as TGCGCCAGCAGCTTGGATCCCAGGGGCCATGGCAATCAGCCCCAGCATTTT.

The chain carries TRBV5-1 and TRBJ1-4; 12 bases align to TRBD1. Germline V CDR1 and CDR2: SGHRS, YFSETQ. CDR3 length equals 16 residues. V dropped 3 bases and J dropped 7; count of bases not matched to a gene: 7. The chain's CDR3 is CASSWGDRGQSEKLFF. The CDR3 nucleotides are TGCGCCAGCAGCTGGGGGGACAGGGGGCAGAGTGAAAAACTGTTTTTT.

This clone is a singleton in its sample. The V and J genes are TRBV11-2 and TRBJ1-1; 9 bases match TRBD1. The CDR3 runs 13 residues. V dropped 6 bases and J dropped 5; count of bases not matched to a gene: 4. Germline lookup yields CDR1 SGHAT and CDR2 FQNNGV. The CDR3 DNA follows: TGTGCCAGCAGTCCGGACAGGGGAACTGAAGCTTTCTTT. Protein: CASSPDRGTEAFF.

The chain is built from TRBV18 and TRBJ2-7; D is unresolved. V lost 3 bases, J lost 5 bases, and 14 bases lay in between. The CDR3 covers 14 residues. CDR1 and CDR2 (germline): KGHSH, LQKENI. CDR3 amino acids: CASSPKADLNEQYF. CDR3 in DNA: TGTGCCAGCTCACCGAAAGCTGATCTGAACGAGCAGTACTTC.

This chain's CDR3 is CAISDGQYNSPLHF. CDR3 coding DNA: TGTGCCATCAGTGATGGACAGTATAATTCACCCCTCCACTTT. The chain couples TRBV10-3 to TRBJ1-6; weak D call: TRBD1 (6 bases). This CDR3 is built from 14 residues. Trimming removed 3 bases at V and 4 bases at J, with 7 bases between. The V gene's germline CDR1 is ENHRY and CDR2 SYGVKD.

The V call is TRBV28, the J call TRBJ2-1, with 10 bases aligning to TRBD2. V was clipped by 2 bases and J by 7 bases; unmatched bases: 11. The germline V gene has CDR1 MDHEN and CDR2 SYDVKM. CDR3 length: 17 amino acids. The CDR3 loop is CASSLAQKRGGLNEQFF. CDR3 bases: TGTGCCAGCAGTTTAGCCCAAAAGCGGGGGGGCCTTAATGAGCAGTTCTTC.